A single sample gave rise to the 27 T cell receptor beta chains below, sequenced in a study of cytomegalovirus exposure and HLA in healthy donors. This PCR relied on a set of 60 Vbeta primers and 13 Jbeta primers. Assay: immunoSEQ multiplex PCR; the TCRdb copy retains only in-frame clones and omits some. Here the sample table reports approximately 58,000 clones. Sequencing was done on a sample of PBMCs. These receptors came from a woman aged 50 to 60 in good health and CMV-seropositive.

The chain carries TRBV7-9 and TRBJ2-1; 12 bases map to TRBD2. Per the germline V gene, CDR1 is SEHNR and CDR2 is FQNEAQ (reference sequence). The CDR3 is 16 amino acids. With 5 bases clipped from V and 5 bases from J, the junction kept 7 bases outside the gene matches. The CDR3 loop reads CASSPEGLAGHNEQFF. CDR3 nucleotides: TGTGCCAGCAGCCCAGAAGGACTAGCGGGACACAATGAGCAGTTCTTC.

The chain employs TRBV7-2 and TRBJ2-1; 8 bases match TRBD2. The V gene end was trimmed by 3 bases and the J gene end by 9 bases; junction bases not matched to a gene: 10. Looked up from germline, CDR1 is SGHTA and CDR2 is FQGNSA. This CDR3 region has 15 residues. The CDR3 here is CASSFRRGGWGEQFF. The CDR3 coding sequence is TGTGCCAGCAGCTTTAGACGGGGGGGATGGGGTGAGCAGTTCTTC.

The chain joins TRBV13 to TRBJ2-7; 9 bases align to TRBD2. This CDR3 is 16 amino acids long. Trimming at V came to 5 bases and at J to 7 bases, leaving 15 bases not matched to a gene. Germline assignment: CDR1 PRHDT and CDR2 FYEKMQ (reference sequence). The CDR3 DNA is TGTGCCAGCAGCGCCTCCGGGACTAGCTCCTTCATGGAGCAGTACTTC. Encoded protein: CASSASGTSSFMEQYF.

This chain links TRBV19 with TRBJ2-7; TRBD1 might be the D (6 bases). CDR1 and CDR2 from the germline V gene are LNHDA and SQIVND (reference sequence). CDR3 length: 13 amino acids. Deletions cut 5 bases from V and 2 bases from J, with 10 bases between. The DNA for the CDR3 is TGTGCCAGTAGTTTGGACAGTGCCTACGAGCAGTACTTC. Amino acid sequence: CASSLDSAYEQYF. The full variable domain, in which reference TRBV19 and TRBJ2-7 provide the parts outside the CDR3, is DGGITQSPKYLFRKEGQNVTLSCEQNLNHDAMYWYRQDPGQGLRLIYYSQIVNDFQKGDIAEGYSVSREKKESFPLTVTSAQKNPTAFYLCASSLDSAYEQYFGPGTRLTVT.

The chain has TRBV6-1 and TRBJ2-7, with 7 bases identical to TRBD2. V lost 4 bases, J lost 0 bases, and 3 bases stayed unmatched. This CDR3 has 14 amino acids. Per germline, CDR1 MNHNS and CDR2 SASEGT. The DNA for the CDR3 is TGTGCCAGCAGTGTCACTAGCGCCTCCTACGAGCAGTACTTC. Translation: CASSVTSASYEQYF.

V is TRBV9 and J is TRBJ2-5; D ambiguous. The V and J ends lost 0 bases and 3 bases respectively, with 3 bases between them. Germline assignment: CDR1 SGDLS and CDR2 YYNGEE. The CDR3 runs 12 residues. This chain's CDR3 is CASSVVEETQYF. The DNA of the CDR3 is TGTGCCAGCAGCGTAGTCGAAGAGACCCAGTACTTC.

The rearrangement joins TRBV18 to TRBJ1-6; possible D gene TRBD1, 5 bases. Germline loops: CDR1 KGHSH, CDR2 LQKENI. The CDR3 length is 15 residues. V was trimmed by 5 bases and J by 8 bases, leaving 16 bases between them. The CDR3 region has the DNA TGTGCCAGCTCATCGGGTGGCGCGGGACATTCACCCCTCCACTTT. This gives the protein CASSSGGAGHSPLHF.

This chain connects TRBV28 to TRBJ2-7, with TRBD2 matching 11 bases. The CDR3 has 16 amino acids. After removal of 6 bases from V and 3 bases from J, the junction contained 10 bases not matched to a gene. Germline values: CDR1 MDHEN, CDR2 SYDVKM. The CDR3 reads CASSPVDSGRDYEQYF. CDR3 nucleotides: TGTGCCAGCAGCCCAGTGGATAGCGGGAGGGACTACGAGCAGTACTTC.

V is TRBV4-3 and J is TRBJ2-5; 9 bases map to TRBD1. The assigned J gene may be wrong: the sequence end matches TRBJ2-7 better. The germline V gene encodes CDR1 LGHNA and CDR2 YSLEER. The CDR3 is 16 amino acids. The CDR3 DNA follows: TGCGCCAGCAGCCAAGCCCAGACAGGGGGTGCCTACGAGCAGTACTTC. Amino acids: CASSQAQTGGAYEQYF.

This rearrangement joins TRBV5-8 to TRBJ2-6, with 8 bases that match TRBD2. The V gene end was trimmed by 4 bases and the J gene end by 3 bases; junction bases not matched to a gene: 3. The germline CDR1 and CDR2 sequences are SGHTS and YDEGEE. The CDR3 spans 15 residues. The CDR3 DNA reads TGTGCCAGCAGCCCCGGGAGGGTTGGGGCCAACGTCCTGACTTTC. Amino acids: CASSPGRVGANVLTF.

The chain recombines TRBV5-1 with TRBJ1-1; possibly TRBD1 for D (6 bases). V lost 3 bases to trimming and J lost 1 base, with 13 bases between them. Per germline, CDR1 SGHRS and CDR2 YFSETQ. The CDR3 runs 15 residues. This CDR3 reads CASSSIQGQNTEAFF. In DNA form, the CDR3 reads TGCGCCAGCAGCTCCATACAGGGACAGAACACTGAAGCTTTCTTT.

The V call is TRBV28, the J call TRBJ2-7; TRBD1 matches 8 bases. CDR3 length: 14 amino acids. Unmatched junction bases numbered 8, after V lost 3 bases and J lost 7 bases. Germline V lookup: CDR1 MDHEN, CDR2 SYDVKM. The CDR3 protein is CASSFSGTGTEQYF. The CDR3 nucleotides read TGTGCCAGCAGTTTTTCCGGGACAGGCACAGAGCAGTACTTC. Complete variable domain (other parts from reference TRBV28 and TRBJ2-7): DVKVTQSSRYLVKRTGEKVFLECVQDMDHENMFWYRQDPGLGLRLIYFSYDVKMKEKGDIPEGYSVSREKKERFSLILESASTNQTSMYLCASSFSGTGTEQYFGPGTRLTVT.

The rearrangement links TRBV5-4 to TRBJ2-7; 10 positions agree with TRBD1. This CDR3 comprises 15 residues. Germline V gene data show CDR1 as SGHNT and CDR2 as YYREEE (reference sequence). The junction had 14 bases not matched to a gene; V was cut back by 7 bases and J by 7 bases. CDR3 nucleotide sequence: TGTGCCAGCCACGTCGGGGACAGGGGCTTGGGGGAGCAGTACTTC. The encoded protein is CASHVGDRGLGEQYF.

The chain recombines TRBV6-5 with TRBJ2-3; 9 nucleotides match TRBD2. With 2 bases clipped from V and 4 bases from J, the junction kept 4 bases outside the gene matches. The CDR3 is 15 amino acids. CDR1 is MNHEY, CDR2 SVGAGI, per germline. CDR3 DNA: TGTGCCAGCAGTTACGTAGCGGGAGAAGCAGATACGCAGTATTTT. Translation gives CASSYVAGEADTQYF.

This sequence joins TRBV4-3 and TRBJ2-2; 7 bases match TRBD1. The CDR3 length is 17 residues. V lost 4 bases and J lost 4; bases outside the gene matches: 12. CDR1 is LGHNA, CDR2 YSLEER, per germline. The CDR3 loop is CASSPSWPGGSTGELFF. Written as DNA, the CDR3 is TGCGCCAGCAGCCCGAGTTGGCCAGGGGGTTCCACCGGGGAGCTGTTTTTT.

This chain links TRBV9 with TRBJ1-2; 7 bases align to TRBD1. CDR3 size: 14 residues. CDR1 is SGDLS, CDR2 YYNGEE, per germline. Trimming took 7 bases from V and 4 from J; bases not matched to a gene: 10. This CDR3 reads CASSPRGQSYGYTF. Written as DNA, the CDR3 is TGTGCCAGCTCCCCCAGGGGACAGTCCTATGGCTACACCTTC.

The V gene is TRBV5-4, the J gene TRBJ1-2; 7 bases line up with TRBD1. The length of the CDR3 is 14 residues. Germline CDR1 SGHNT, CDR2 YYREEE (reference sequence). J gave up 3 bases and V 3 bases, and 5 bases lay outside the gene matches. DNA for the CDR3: TGTGCCAGCAGCTCGGACAGGAGCGACTATGGCTACACCTTC. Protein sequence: CASSSDRSDYGYTF.

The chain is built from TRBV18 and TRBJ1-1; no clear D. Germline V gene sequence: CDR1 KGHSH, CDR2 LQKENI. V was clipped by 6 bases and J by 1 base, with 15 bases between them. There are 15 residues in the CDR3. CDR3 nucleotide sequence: TGTGCCAGCTCCCATAGGGAAGGGAGGAACACTGAAGCTTTCTTT. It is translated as CASSHREGRNTEAFF.

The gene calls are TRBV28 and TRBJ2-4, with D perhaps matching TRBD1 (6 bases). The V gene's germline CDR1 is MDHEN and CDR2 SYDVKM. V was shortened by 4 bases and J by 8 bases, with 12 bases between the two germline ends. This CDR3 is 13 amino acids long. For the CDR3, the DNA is TGTGCCAGCAGTTACCGGGACAAGGACATTCAGTACTTC. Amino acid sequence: CASSYRDKDIQYF.

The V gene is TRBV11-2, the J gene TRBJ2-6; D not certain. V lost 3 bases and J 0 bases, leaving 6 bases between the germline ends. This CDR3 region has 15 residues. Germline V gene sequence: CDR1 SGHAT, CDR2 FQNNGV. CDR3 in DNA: TGTGCCAGCAGCTTTTCTAACTCTGGGGCCAACGTCCTGACTTTC. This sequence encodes CASSFSNSGANVLTF.

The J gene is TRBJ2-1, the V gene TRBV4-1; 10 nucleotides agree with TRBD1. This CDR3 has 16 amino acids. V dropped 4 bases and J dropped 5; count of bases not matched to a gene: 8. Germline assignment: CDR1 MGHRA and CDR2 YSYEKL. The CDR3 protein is CASSLSGTGVNNEQFF. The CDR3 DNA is TGCGCCAGCAGCCTTTCCGGGACAGGGGTGAACAATGAGCAGTTCTTC.

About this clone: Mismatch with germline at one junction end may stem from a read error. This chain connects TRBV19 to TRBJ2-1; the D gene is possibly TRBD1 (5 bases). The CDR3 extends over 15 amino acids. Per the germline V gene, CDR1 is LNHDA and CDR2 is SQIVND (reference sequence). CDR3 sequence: CASSITGSSDNEQFF. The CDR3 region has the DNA TGTGCCAGTAGTATAACAGGATCCTCCGACAATGAGCAGTTCTTC.

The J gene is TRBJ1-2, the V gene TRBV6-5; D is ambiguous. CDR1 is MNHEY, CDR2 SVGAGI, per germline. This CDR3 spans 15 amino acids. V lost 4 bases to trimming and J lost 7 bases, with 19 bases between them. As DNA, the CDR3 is TGTGCCAGCAGTTCACTAGACACTTGGGTCGCTGGCTACACCTTC. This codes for CASSSLDTWVAGYTF.

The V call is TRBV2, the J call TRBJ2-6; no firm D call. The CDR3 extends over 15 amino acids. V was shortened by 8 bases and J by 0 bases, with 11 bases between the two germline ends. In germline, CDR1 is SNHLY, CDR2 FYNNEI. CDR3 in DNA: TGTGCCAGCTCTAGTCCAAGCTCTGGGGCCAACGTCCTGACTTTC. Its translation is CASSSPSSGANVLTF.

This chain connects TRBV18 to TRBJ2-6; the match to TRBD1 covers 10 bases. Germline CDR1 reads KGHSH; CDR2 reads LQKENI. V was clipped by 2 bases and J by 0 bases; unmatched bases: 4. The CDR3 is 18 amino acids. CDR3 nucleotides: TGTGCCAGCTCACCAGTGACAGGGGGCCTCTCTGGGGCCAACGTCCTGACTTTC. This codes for CASSPVTGGLSGANVLTF.

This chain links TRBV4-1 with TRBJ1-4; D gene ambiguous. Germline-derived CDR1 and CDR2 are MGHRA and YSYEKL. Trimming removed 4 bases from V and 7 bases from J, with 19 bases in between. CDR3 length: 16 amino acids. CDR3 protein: CASSRDGAARGEKLFF. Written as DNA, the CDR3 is TGCGCCAGCAGCCGAGATGGCGCGGCCCGCGGTGAAAAACTGTTTTTT.

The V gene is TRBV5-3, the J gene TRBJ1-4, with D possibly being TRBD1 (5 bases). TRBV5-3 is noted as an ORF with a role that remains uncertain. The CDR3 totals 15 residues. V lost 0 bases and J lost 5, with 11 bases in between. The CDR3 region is CARSLAQGRNEKLFF. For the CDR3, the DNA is TGTGCCAGAAGCTTGGCCCAGGGAAGAAATGAAAAACTGTTTTTT.